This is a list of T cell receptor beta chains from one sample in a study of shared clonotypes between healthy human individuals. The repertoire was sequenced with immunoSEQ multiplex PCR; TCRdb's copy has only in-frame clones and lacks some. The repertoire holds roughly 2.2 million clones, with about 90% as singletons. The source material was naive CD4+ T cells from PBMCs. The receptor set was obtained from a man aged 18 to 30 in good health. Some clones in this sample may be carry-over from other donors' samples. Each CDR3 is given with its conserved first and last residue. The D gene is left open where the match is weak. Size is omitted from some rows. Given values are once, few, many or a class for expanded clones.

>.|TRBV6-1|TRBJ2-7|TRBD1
CASSADRGSYEQYF
TGTGCCAGCAGTGCGGACAGGGGTTCCTACGAGCAGTACTTC
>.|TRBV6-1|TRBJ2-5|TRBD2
CASSVLAGGRETQYF
TGTGCCAGCAGTGTATTAGCGGGAGGGCGAGAGACCCAGTACTTC
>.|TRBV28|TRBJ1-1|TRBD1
CASIGTGQYGTEAFF
TGTGCCAGCATTGGGACAGGGCAGTATGGCACTGAAGCTTTCTTT
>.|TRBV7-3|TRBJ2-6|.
CATPPDRSPSGANVLTF
TGTGCCACCCCTCCCGACAGGTCTCCCTCTGGGGCCAACGTCCTGACTTTC
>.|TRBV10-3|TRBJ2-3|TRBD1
CAISSRQGTTDTQYF
TGTGCCATCAGCTCCAGACAGGGAACCACAGATACGCAGTATTTT
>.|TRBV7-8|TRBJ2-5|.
CASSPQETQYF
TGTGCCAGCAGCCCTCAAGAGACCCAGTACTTC
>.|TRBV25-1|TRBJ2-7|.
CASWTGVEGNEQYF
TGTGCCAGCTGGACGGGAGTTGAGGGTAACGAGCAGTACTTC
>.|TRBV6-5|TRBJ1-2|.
CATPPGNYGYTF
TGTGCCACCCCGCCCGGTAACTATGGCTACACCTTC
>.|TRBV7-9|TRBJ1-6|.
CASSLNSNSPLHF
TGTGCCAGCAGCTTAAATTCCAATTCACCCCTCCACTTT
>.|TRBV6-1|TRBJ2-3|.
CASSGRAGKKADTQYF
TGTGCCAGCAGTGGTCGGGCAGGGAAGAAGGCGGATACGCAGTATTTT
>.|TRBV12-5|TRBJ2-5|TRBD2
CASGLVPSSGQETQYF
TGTGCTAGTGGTTTGGTCCCGTCTAGCGGGCAAGAGACCCAGTACTTC
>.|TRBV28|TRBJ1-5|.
CASSREKQPQHF
TGTGCCAGCAGCCGGGAAAAGCAGCCCCAGCATTTT
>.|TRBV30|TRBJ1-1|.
CAWSVGRTEAFF
TGTGCCTGGAGTGTGGGGCGCACTGAAGCTTTCTTT
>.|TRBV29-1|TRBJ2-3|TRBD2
CSALIQGSGGGTDTQYF
TGCAGCGCGCTCATCCAGGGGAGCGGGGGTGGCACAGATACGCAGTATTTT
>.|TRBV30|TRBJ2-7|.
CAGHRNGMGDYEQYF
TGTGCCGGACACAGAAATGGTATGGGCGATTACGAGCAGTACTTC
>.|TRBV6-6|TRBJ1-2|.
CASREQGPDGYTF
TGTGCCAGCAGGGAACAGGGTCCGGATGGCTACACCTTC
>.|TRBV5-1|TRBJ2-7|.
CASSLAAGSSYEQYF
TGCGCCAGCAGCTTGGCTGCGGGAAGCTCCTACGAGCAGTACTTC
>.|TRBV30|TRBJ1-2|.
CASSWQPNYGYTF
TGTGCCTCCTCGTGGCAGCCGAACTATGGCTACACCTTC
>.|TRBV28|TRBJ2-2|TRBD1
CASRTGGLNTGELFF
TGTGCCAGCAGAACAGGGGGTTTGAACACCGGGGAGCTGTTTTTT
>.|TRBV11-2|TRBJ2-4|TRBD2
CASSPGVAGGPKNIQYF
TGTGCCAGCAGCCCCGGGGTAGCGGGAGGACCCAAAAACATTCAGTACTTC
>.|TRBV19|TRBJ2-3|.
CASSISGAPDTQYF
TGTGCCAGTAGTATCTCCGGGGCGCCAGATACGCAGTATTTT
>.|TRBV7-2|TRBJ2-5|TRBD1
CASSTTGTGGLETQYF
TGTGCCAGCAGCACGACCGGGACAGGGGGGCTAGAGACCCAGTACTTC
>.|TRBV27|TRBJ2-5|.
CASSPRGYGETQYF
TGTGCCAGCAGTCCCCGGGGGTATGGAGAGACCCAGTACTTC
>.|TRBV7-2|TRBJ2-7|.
CASSFLSGFLGDEQYF
TGTGCCAGCAGCTTCCTTTCCGGGTTTCTTGGTGACGAGCAGTACTTC
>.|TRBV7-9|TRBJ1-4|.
CASSLHNEKLFF
TGTGCCAGCAGCCTCCATAATGAAAAACTGTTTTTT
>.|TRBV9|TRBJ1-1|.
CASSVGNWDTEAFF
TGTGCCAGCAGCGTCGGAAATTGGGACACTGAAGCTTTCTTT
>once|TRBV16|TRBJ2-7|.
CASSQFPSVPYEQYF
TGTGCCAGCAGCCAATTCCCCTCCGTCCCCTACGAGCAGTACTTC
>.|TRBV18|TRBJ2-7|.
CASSPLYEQYF
TGTGCCAGCTCACCCTTGTACGAGCAGTACTTC
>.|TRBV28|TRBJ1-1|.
CASRTNTEAFF
TGTGCCAGCAGGACGAACACTGAAGCTTTCTTT
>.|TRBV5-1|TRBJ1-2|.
CASSFGMTGNYGYTF
TGCGCCAGCAGCTTCGGTATGACGGGGAACTATGGCTACACCTTC
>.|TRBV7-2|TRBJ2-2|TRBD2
CASSLSGRAGELFF
TGTGCCAGCAGCTTAAGCGGGAGGGCCGGGGAGCTGTTTTTT
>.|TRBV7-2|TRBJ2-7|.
CASSPAGYEQYF
TGTGCCAGCAGCCCGGCGGGCTACGAGCAGTACTTC
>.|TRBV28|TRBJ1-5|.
CASSLPGGAQPQHF
TGTGCCAGCAGCCTACCGGGTGGGGCTCAGCCCCAGCATTTT
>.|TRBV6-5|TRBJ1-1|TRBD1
CASSSEGAANTEAFF
TGTGCCAGCAGTTCAGAGGGGGCGGCGAACACTGAAGCTTTCTTT
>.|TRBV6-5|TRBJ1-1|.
CASSYKGDTEAFF
TGTGCCAGCAGTTACAAAGGGGACACTGAAGCTTTCTTT
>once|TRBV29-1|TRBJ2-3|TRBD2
CSVATSGRGGTQYF
TGCAGCGTGGCGACTAGCGGGAGGGGAGGTACGCAGTATTTT
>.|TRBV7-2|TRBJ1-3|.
CASSLGTSGNTIYF
TGTGCCAGCAGCTTAGGGACCTCTGGAAACACCATATATTTT
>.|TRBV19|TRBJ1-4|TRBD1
CASSMRQGNEKLFF
TGTGCCAGTAGTATGAGACAGGGAAATGAAAAACTGTTTTTT
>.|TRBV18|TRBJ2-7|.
CASSPPNGYEQYF
TGTGCCAGCTCACCACCGAATGGCTACGAGCAGTACTTC